The clone carrying this TCR beta chain was found a few times. TCRdb recomputed calls from the 5' RACE reads with MiXCR, one row per CDR3 protein. Here the sample spans about 200,000 distinct CDR3 sequences, over 9% being singletons. This sample was included in a study of T-cell memory formation after mild COVID-19. Across the study: TCR clusters mostly belonged to single donors.

The sample taken for sequencing was PBMCs or a T cell subset sorted from them (not recorded which). This sequence was found in a man aged 18 to 29 who had mild COVID-19 (a few samples of this study predate the infection). Cell type and time point are not known.

CDR3 sequence (DNA): TGTGCCAGCAGCGTTACAGGGATCGGGGAGCTGTTTTTT. The encoded protein is CASSVTGIGELFF. This sequence joins TRBV9 and TRBJ2-2; a possible D gene is TRBD1 (6 bases). CDR1 and CDR2 from the germline V gene are SGDLS and YYNGEE. Trimming removed 2 bases at V and 7 bases at J, with 9 bases between. This CDR3 has 13 amino acids.